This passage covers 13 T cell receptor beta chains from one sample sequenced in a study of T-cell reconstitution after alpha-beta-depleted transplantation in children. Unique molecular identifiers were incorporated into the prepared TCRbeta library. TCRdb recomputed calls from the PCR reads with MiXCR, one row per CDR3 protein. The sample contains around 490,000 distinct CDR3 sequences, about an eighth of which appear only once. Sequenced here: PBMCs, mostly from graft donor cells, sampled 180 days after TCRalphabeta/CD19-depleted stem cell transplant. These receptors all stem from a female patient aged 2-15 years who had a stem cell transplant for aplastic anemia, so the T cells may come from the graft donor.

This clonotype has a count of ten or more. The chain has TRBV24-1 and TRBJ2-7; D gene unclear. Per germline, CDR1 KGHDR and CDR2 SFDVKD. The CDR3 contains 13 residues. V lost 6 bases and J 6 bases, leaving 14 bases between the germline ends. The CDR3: CATSWRGSAEQYF. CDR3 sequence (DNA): TGTGCCACCAGTTGGCGCGGTTCGGCCGAGCAGTACTTC.

This CDR3 is CATSRQVYEQYV. As DNA, the CDR3 is TGTGCCACCAGCAGACAGGTCTACGAGCAGTACGTC. The J gene is TRBJ2-7, the V gene TRBV15; no clear D. This CDR3 has 12 residues. Germline CDR1 LNHNV, CDR2 YYDKDF (reference sequence). The ends were cut back, 2 bases at V and 3 bases at J, with 5 bases in the middle.

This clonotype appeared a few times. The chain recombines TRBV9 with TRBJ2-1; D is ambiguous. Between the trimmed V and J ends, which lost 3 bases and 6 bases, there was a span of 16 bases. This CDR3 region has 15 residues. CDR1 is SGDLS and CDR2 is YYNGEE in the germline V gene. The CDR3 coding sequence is TGTGCCAGCAGCGCCCCAAGCCGACCCTTCAATGAGCAGTTCTTC. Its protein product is CASSAPSRPFNEQFF. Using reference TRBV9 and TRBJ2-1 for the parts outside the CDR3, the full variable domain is DSGVTQTPKHLITATGQRVTLRCSPRSGDLSVYWYQQSLDQGLQFLIQYYNGEERAKGNILERFSAQQFPDLHSELNLSSLELGDSALYFCASSAPSRPFNEQFFGPGTRLTVL.

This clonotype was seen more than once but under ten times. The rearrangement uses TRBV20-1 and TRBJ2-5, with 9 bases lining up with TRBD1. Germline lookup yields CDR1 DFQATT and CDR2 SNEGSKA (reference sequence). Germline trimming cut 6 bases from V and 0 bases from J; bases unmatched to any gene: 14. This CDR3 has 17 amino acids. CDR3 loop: CSARTGTGITYQETQYF. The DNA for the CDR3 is TGCAGTGCCCGGACCGGGACAGGGATTACGTACCAAGAGACCCAGTACTTC.

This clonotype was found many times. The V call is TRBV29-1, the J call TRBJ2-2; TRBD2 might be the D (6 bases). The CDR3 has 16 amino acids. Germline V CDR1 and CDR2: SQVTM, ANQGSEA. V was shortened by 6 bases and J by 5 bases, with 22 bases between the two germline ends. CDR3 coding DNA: TGCAGCGTGCGCACTGGCGGGACGAAAAGGACCGGGGAGCTGTTTTTT. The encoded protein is CSVRTGGTKRTGELFF.

CDR3 in DNA: TGCAGTGCCTACTTTCGACAGGGAGAGACCCAGTACTTC. It codes for CSAYFRQGETQYF. The rearrangement links TRBV20-1 to TRBJ2-5, with 7 bases that match TRBD1. V lost 6 bases to trimming and J lost 4 bases; unmatched junction nucleotides: 8. This CDR3 comprises 13 residues. Germline lookup yields CDR1 DFQATT and CDR2 SNEGSKA (reference sequence).

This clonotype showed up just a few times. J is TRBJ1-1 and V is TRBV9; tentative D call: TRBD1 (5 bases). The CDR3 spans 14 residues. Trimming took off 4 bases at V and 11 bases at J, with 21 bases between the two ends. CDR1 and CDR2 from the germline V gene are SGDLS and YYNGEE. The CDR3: CASSRRGEGGAAFF. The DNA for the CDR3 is TGTGCCAGCAGCCGACGGGGGGAGGGTGGCGCGGCTTTCTTT. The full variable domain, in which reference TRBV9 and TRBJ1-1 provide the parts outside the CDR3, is DSGVTQTPKHLITATGQRVTLRCSPRSGDLSVYWYQQSLDQGLQFLIQYYNGEERAKGNILERFSAQQFPDLHSELNLSSLELGDSALYFCASSRRGEGGAAFFGQGTRLTVV.

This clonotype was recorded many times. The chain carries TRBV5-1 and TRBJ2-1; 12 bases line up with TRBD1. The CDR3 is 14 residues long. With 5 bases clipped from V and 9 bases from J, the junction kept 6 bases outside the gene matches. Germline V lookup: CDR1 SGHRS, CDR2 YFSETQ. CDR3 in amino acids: CASRTGTGGTEQFF. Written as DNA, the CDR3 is TGCGCCAGCAGAACCGGGACAGGGGGCACTGAGCAGTTCTTC.

Written as DNA, the CDR3 is TGCGCCAGCAGCCTACAGGGGGTCCCCTACAATGAGCAGTTCTTC. Residues: CASSLQGVPYNEQFF. The chain couples TRBV5-1 to TRBJ2-1, with 8 bases fitting TRBD1. Germline V gives CDR1 SGHRS, CDR2 YFSETQ. The CDR3 sequence is 15 residues long. With V trimmed by 4 bases and J by 2 bases, 5 bases remained unmatched.

The CDR3 DNA reads TGCAGCGTTGCTCAGAGGACGCAGTATTTT. This sequence encodes CSVAQRTQYF. The chain joins TRBV29-1 to TRBJ2-3; D remains unclear. Between the trimmed V and J ends, which lost 4 bases and 9 bases, there was a span of 8 bases. Germline CDR1 reads SQVTM; CDR2 reads ANQGSEA. The CDR3 has 10 residues.

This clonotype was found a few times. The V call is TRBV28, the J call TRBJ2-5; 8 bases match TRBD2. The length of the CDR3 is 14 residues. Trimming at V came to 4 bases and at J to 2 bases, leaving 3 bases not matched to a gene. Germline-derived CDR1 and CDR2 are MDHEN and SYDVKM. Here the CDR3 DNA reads TGTGCCAGCAGTTCGGGGGGGCCGCAAGAGACCCAGTACTTC. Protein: CASSSGGPQETQYF.

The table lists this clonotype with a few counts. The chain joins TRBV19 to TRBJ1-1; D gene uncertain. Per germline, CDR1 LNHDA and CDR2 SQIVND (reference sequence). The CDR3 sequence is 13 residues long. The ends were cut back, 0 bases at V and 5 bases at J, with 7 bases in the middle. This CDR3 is CASSIDLSTEAFF. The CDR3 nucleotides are TGTGCCAGTAGTATAGACCTATCGACTGAAGCTTTCTTT.

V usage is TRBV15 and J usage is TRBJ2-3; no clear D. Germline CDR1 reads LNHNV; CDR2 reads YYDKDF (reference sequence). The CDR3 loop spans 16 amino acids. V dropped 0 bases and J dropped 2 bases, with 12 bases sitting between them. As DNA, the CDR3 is TGTGCCACCAGCAGAGATCGCCCAATAGCCACAGATACGCAGTATTTT. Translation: CATSRDRPIATDTQYF.